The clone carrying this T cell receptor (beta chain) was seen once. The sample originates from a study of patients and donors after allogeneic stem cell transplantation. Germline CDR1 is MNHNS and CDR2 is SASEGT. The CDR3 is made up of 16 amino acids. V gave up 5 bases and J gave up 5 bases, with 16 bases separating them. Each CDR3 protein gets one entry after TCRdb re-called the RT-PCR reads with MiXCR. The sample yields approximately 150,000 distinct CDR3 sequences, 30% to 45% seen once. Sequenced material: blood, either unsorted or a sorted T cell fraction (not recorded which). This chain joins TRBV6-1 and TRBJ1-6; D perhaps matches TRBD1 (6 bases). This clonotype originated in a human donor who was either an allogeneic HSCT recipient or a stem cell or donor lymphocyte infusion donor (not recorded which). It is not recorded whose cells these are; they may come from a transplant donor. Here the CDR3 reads CASSTYRVTDNSPLHF. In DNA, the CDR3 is TGTGCCAGCAGTACCTACAGGGTTACCGATAATTCACCCCTCCACTTT.